This is a list of T cell receptor beta chains from one sample in a study of OX40 agonist ivuxolimab in advanced cancers. This table comes from immunoSEQ multiplex PCR, and its TCRdb copy is limited to in-frame clones, with some not included. The sample yields 70,000 to 80,000 clones, roughly 81% seen once. This material consisted of CD4+ or CD8+ T cells sorted from blood, taken in a trial of the OX40 agonist ivuxolimab. Receptor source: an adult with an advanced solid tumor such as melanoma, head and neck, liver or kidney cancer. The CDR3 runs from the conserved cysteine through the conserved F or W. D genes are given only for firm matches. Size tells how often a clone was seen (once, few, many) or the class of an expanded clone, and some rows leave it out.

J | length | D | V | size | DNA | CDR3
TRBJ1-3 | 15 | - | TRBV18 | - | TGTGCCAGCTCCCCGGCAGGGTCGGCTGGAAACACCATATATTTT | CASSPAGSAGNTIYF
TRBJ1-2 | 14 | - | TRBV28 | once | TGTGCCAGCAGTTTGTATGACAGAGGCTATGGCTACACCTTC | CASSLYDRGYGYTF
TRBJ1-2 | 15 | TRBD1 | TRBV27 | few | TGTGCCAGCAGTTTATCGCGACAGGGGTTGGGAGGCTACACCTTC | CASSLSRQGLGGYTF
TRBJ2-5 | 15 | - | TRBV6-1 | - | TGTGCCAGCAGTGAAGCGTTCAGGGCCCAAGAGACCCAGTACTTC | CASSEAFRAQETQYF
TRBJ2-5 | 18 | TRBD2 | TRBV4-1 | - | TGCGCCAGCAGCCAGAGCGGTAGCGGGGGTTCCCCGACGGAGACCCAGTACTTC | CASSQSGSGGSPTETQYF
TRBJ1-5 | 13 | TRBD1 | TRBV6-5 | - | TGTGCCAGCAGTCCGGACAGGGACCAGCCCCAGCATTTT | CASSPDRDQPQHF
TRBJ2-1 | 15 | - | TRBV18 | - | TGTGCCAGCTCACCACAGGCAGGGTCCTACAATGAGCAGTTCTTC | CASSPQAGSYNEQFF
TRBJ1-5 | 16 | - | TRBV2 | - | TGTGCCAGCAGTGAGGTTCAGGGGCATAGCAATCAGCCCCAGCATTTT | CASSEVQGHSNQPQHF
TRBJ2-5 | 15 | TRBD2 | TRBV2 | - | TGTGCCAGCAGCGGTAGCGGGGGGGCTTGGGAGACCCAGTACTTC | CASSGSGGAWETQYF
TRBJ2-3 | 15 | - | TRBV7-9 | once | TGTGCCAGCAGATTCAGGGGTCCGGACTCGAATACGCAGTATTTT | CASRFRGPDSNTQYF
TRBJ2-5 | 13 | - | TRBV19 | - | TGTGCCAGTAGTATGGGTTACAAGGGGACCCAGTACTTC | CASSMGYKGTQYF
TRBJ1-6 | 13 | - | TRBV6-5 | few | TGTGCCAGCAGTTACTCCGGCAGTTCACCCCTCCACTTT | CASSYSGSSPLHF
TRBJ2-6 | 16 | - | TRBV19 | - | TGTGCCAGTAATACCGACGGTTTCTCTGGGGCCAACGTCCTGACTTTC | CASNTDGFSGANVLTF
TRBJ1-1 | 14 | - | TRBV4-3 | - | TGCGCCAGCAGCCAAGAACAACTACACACTGAAGCTTTCTTT | CASSQEQLHTEAFF
TRBJ2-5 | 15 | - | TRBV11-2 | - | TGTGCCAGCAGCCGGGGGACTTTATCGGGGGAGACCCAGTACTTC | CASSRGTLSGETQYF
TRBJ2-5 | 15 | TRBD2 | TRBV7-2 | - | TGTGCCAGCAGCCCTCGGGGCGGGAGGTCAGAGACCCAGTACTTC | CASSPRGGRSETQYF
TRBJ2-7 | 15 | - | TRBV5-8 | once | TGTGCCAGCAGCTTGGGCCTGTTGAGCTCCTACGAGCAGTACTTC | CASSLGLLSSYEQYF
TRBJ2-4 | 17 | TRBD2 | TRBV5-1 | - | TGCGCCAGCAGCTTGGCCGGGGAGGGAGAAGCCAAAAACATTCAGTACTTC | CASSLAGEGEAKNIQYF
TRBJ1-3 | 14 | - | TRBV2 | - | TGTGCCAGCAGTGACCCGGGGCCAGGAAACACCATATATTTT | CASSDPGPGNTIYF
TRBJ2-7 | 16 | TRBD2 | TRBV7-2 | - | TGTGCCAGCAGCCTCAGTCTAGCGGGAGGTTACTACGAGCAGTACTTC | CASSLSLAGGYYEQYF
TRBJ2-2 | 16 | - | TRBV11-3 | - | TGTGCCAGCAATACTAGGGAGCAGCGGAACACCGGGGAGCTGTTTTTT | CASNTREQRNTGELFF
TRBJ1-4 | 13 | - | TRBV2 | few | TGTGCCAGCTCCGGGGCCGAGGGTGAAAAACTGTTTTTT | CASSGAEGEKLFF
TRBJ1-4 | 15 | - | TRBV6-1 | - | TGTGCCAGCAGTGAAACGGGGGCAACTAATGAAAAACTGTTTTTT | CASSETGATNEKLFF
TRBJ1-4 | 15 | - | TRBV7-9 | - | TGTGCCAGCAGCCGGGAGCTGGAAACCAATGAAAAACTGTTTTTT | CASSRELETNEKLFF
TRBJ1-4 | 17 | TRBD1 | TRBV9 | - | TGTGCCAGCAGCCCCCGGGGACAGGGTACAACTAATGAAAAACTGTTTTTT | CASSPRGQGTTNEKLFF
TRBJ1-5 | 12 | - | TRBV21-1 | - | TGTGCCAGCAGCCGAGGGGGGGAGCCCCAGCATTTT | CASSRGGEPQHF
TRBJ2-5 | 15 | - | TRBV5-1 | - | TGCGCCAGCACCCCAAAAGGGGTAAGGGCCGAGACCCAGTACTTC | CASTPKGVRAETQYF
TRBJ2-3 | 18 | TRBD2 | TRBV29-1 | - | TGCAGCGTTGAAGATCCGATCGCGGGAGGGCCACGCACAGATACGCAGTATTTT | CSVEDPIAGGPRTDTQYF
TRBJ2-7 | 12 | - | TRBV27 | - | TGTGCCAGCTTTGGCAGGACCTACGAGCAGTACTTC | CASFGRTYEQYF
TRBJ2-7 | 14 | - | TRBV7-3 | - | TGTGCCAGCAGTCCGGAGGGACAGTCCTACGAGCAGTACTTC | CASSPEGQSYEQYF
TRBJ2-3 | 16 | - | TRBV19 | - | TGTGCCAGTAGTATAGGAAGGGGACTGAACACAGATACGCAGTATTTT | CASSIGRGLNTDTQYF
TRBJ2-5 | 15 | TRBD2 | TRBV11-3 | - | TGTGCCAGCAGCGTACTAGCGGGGGGAGGGGAGACCCAGTACTTC | CASSVLAGGGETQYF
TRBJ2-7 | 11 | - | TRBV20-1 | - | TGCAGTGCTAACGGCAACTACGAGCAGTACTTC | CSANGNYEQYF
TRBJ1-6 | 18 | TRBD1 | TRBV4-2 | - | TGTGCCAGCAGCCAACGGGGACAGGGGATTTCCTATAATTCACCCCTCCACTTT | CASSQRGQGISYNSPLHF
TRBJ2-1 | 17 | - | TRBV27 | - | TGTGCCAGCAGTTTATCGGGTACCAGCGGCTGGTACAATGAGCAGTTCTTC | CASSLSGTSGWYNEQFF
TRBJ1-5 | 20 | - | TRBV21-1 | once | TGTGCCAGCAGCAAAAGGATTTGGAGCGGGACAGGGGTTCTTGGACAGCCCCAGCATTTT | CASSKRIWSGTGVLGQPQHF
TRBJ2-1 | 16 | - | TRBV7-9 | - | TGTGCCAGCAGCTCCTCGGGACTCCCAACCTACAATGAGCAGTTCTTC | CASSSSGLPTYNEQFF
TRBJ2-1 | 15 | - | TRBV19 | - | TGTGCCAGTAGTATGACCGGGGGCCCATACAATGAGCAGTTCTTC | CASSMTGGPYNEQFF
TRBJ1-2 | 14 | TRBD1 | TRBV29-1 | once | TGCAGCGTTTCGGGACAGGGGGCCGACTATGGCTACACCTTC | CSVSGQGADYGYTF
TRBJ2-6 | 18 | - | TRBV9 | - | TGTGCCAGCAGCGTAGCAGAACAGAGAAGCTCTGGGGCCAACGTCCTGACTTTC | CASSVAEQRSSGANVLTF
TRBJ2-2 | 15 | TRBD1 | TRBV6-1 | - | TGTGCCAGCAGTGCCGGGACAGGGCACACCGGGGAGCTGTTTTTT | CASSAGTGHTGELFF
TRBJ2-5 | 14 | - | TRBV9 | - | TGTGCCAGCAGCTCAGAAGCGGAGGTGGAGACCCAGTACTTC | CASSSEAEVETQYF
TRBJ2-7 | 15 | TRBD1 | TRBV14 | once | TGTGCCAGCAGCCAAAGACAGGGGAGTTACTACGAGCAGTACTTC | CASSQRQGSYYEQYF
TRBJ1-3 | 16 | - | TRBV28 | - | TGTGCCAGCAGACCAGCCCCGGGGGGCCATGGAAGCACCATATATTTT | CASRPAPGGHGSTIYF
TRBJ2-1 | 14 | TRBD1 | TRBV2 | - | TGTGCCAGTACGACTGGGACAGGGGTTGGGGAGCAGTTCTTC | CASTTGTGVGEQFF
TRBJ1-1 | 13 | - | TRBV7-3 | - | TGTGCCAGCAGCTTAGCTGAGAACACTGAAGCTTTCTTT | CASSLAENTEAFF
TRBJ2-1 | 15 | TRBD2 | TRBV2 | - | TGTGCCAGCAGGAAGGGCGGGGGGACATACAATGAGCAGTTCTTC | CASRKGGGTYNEQFF
TRBJ2-7 | 15 | - | TRBV4-1 | - | TGCGCCAGCAGCCAAATCCTAGACCTTTCCTACGAGCAGTACTTC | CASSQILDLSYEQYF
TRBJ1-2 | 15 | - | TRBV18 | - | TGTGCCAGCTCACCCCAAGGAGGACCCTCCGATGGCTACACCTTC | CASSPQGGPSDGYTF
TRBJ2-2 | 11 | - | TRBV29-1 | once | TGCAGCGTTGGGGACACCGGGGAGCTGTTTTTT | CSVGDTGELFF
TRBJ2-2 | 17 | TRBD2 | TRBV10-3 | - | TGTGCCATCAGCCCAAACTTAGCGGGGACGAACACCGGGGAGCTGTTTTTT | CAISPNLAGTNTGELFF
TRBJ1-2 | 15 | TRBD1 | TRBV5-1 | - | TGCGCCAGCAGCGCATACCGACAGGGGGCTAATGGCTACACCTTC | CASSAYRQGANGYTF
TRBJ2-3 | 15 | - | TRBV18 | - | TGTGCCAGCTCACCAACGAAGGGAGTGGAAGATACGCAGTATTTT | CASSPTKGVEDTQYF
TRBJ2-2 | 15 | TRBD1 | TRBV19 | - | TGTGCCAGTACCGGGACAGGGGGCTGGACCGGGGAGCTGTTTTTT | CASTGTGGWTGELFF
TRBJ2-2 | 15 | - | TRBV9 | once | TGTGCCAGCAGCGTAGCTTCGAGGTTGGCCGGGGAGCTGTTTTTT | CASSVASRLAGELFF
TRBJ1-2 | 14 | - | TRBV5-4 | - | TGTGCCAGCAGCCCACAACAGGGAGGCTATGGCTACACCTTC | CASSPQQGGYGYTF
TRBJ2-1 | 17 | TRBD2 | TRBV4-2 | - | TGTGCCAGCAGCCAAGTCTTAGCGGGAGGGCCAAGGGATGAGCAGTTCTTC | CASSQVLAGGPRDEQFF
TRBJ2-3 | 15 | TRBD2 | TRBV29-1 | once | TGCAGCGTTGGTGTTAGCGGGGGGGCAGAGGATACGCAGTATTTT | CSVGVSGGAEDTQYF
TRBJ1-4 | 15 | - | TRBV7-2 | once | TGTGCCAGCAGCTCCCCCCAATGGCCTCGGGAAAAACTGTTTTTT | CASSSPQWPREKLFF
TRBJ1-5 | 13 | - | TRBV18 | - | TGTGCCAGCTCACCAACGGGAAATCAGCCCCAGCATTTT | CASSPTGNQPQHF